Below are 31 T cell receptor beta chains sequenced from a single sample in a study of shared clonotypes between healthy human individuals. Libraries were prepared by immunoSEQ multiplex PCR; TCRdb keeps only in-frame clonotypes and omits some of them. The sample lists a few million clones, around nine tenths occurring once. The sequencing sample was made of naive CD4+ T cells sorted from blood. The subset is: CD45RA+ positively selected. The receptors derive from a man younger than 35 in good health.

This chain connects TRBV30 to TRBJ2-3; 8 bases agree with TRBD1. V lost 5 bases, J lost 0 bases, and 7 bases stayed unmatched. Germline CDR1 GTSNPN, CDR2 SVGIG (reference sequence). The CDR3 sequence is 15 residues long. The CDR3 DNA reads as TGTGCCTGGGGAACAGGGGGACTTAGCACAGATACGCAGTATTTT. It encodes CAWGTGGLSTDTQYF. Complete variable domain (other parts from reference TRBV30 and TRBJ2-3): SQTIHQWPATLVQPVGSPLSLECTVEGTSNPNLYWYRQAAGRGLQLLFYSVGIGQISSEVPQNLSASRPQDRQFILSSKKLLLSDSGFYLCAWGTGGLSTDTQYFGPGTRLTVL.

This clone was picked up a small number of times. The sample contains more than one DNA sequence encoding this CDR3. This chain's CDR3 is CASRGTDTQYF. The CDR3 region has the DNA TGTGCCAGCAGAGGCACAGATACGCAGTATTTT. The genes are TRBV28 and TRBJ2-3; D is ambiguous. Germline CDR1 is MDHEN and CDR2 is SYDVKM. The CDR3 runs to 11 residues. The ends were cut back, 6 bases at V and 1 base at J, with 2 bases in the middle.

CDR3 nucleotides: TGTGCCAGCAGCTTTAGCGGGGCGCCTGATACGCAGTATTTT. It translates to CASSFSGAPDTQYF. This chain links TRBV7-3 with TRBJ2-3, with 8 bases matching TRBD2. Germline V gene sequence: CDR1 SGHTA, CDR2 FQGTGA. The CDR3 sequence is 14 residues long. V shed 3 bases, J shed 6 bases, and the junction held 5 bases outside the gene matches.

Remarks on this clone: Other nucleotide sequences from this sample produce the same CDR3. This chain uses TRBV6-5 with TRBJ2-7; 14 positions agree with TRBD2. The CDR3 sequence is 15 residues long. Per germline, CDR1 MNHEY and CDR2 SVGAGI. V was clipped by 4 bases and J by 4 bases; unmatched bases: 3. The CDR3: CASSSWTSGGYEQYF. CDR3 DNA: TGTGCCAGCAGTTCCTGGACTAGCGGGGGGTACGAGCAGTACTTC.

This chain links TRBV5-1 with TRBJ2-7; 12 bases fit TRBD2. CDR1 and CDR2 from the germline V gene are SGHRS and YFSETQ. V lost 1 base and J lost 0; bases outside the gene matches: 8. This CDR3 comprises 18 residues. CDR3 protein: CASSLTSGGTVSSYEQYF. The CDR3 region has the DNA TGCGCCAGCAGCTTGACTAGCGGGGGGACAGTGAGCTCCTACGAGCAGTACTTC.

The chain couples TRBV27 to TRBJ2-2; 10 bases align to TRBD2. The CDR3 runs to 18 residues. The J segment lost 6 bases and the V segment lost 1 base, leaving 11 bases of the junction unmatched. Germline CDR1 and CDR2: MNHEY and SMNVEV (reference sequence). The CDR3 nucleotides read TGTGCCAGCAGTTTATTCAGGACTAGCGGTATTCGTCCCGGGGAGCTGTTTTTT. This gives the protein CASSLFRTSGIRPGELFF.

This sequence joins TRBV5-6 and TRBJ2-7, with 7 bases identical to TRBD2. The J segment lost 2 bases and the V segment lost 4 bases, leaving 15 bases of the junction unmatched. CDR1 and CDR2 from the germline V gene are SGHDT and YYEEEE. CDR3 length equals 17 residues. The CDR3 is CASSPERISGATYEQYF. The CDR3, as DNA: TGTGCCAGCAGCCCGGAGAGGATAAGCGGGGCTACCTACGAGCAGTACTTC.

This chain links TRBV7-2 with TRBJ1-2, with D perhaps TRBD1 (6 bases). Germline-derived CDR1 and CDR2 are SGHTA and FQGNSA. The CDR3 loop spans 13 amino acids. With 5 bases removed from V and 6 bases from J, the gap between germline ends came to 13 bases. CDR3 loop: CASSLRGNDGYTF. CDR3 nucleotide sequence: TGTGCCAGCAGCCTTAGGGGGAACGATGGCTACACCTTC.

The V gene is TRBV9, the J gene TRBJ2-5; 11 bases match TRBD2. V was pared by 2 bases and J by 3 bases, with 6 bases of the junction left unmatched. The CDR3 loop spans 16 amino acids. The germline V gene encodes CDR1 SGDLS and CDR2 YYNGEE. CDR3 bases: TGTGCCAGCAGCGTTCTAGCGGGAGGTGGAGAAGAGACCCAGTACTTC. It encodes CASSVLAGGGEETQYF.

V and J are TRBV4-3 and TRBJ2-3; TRBD2 agrees at 8 bases. The length of the CDR3 is 16 residues. J was trimmed by 4 bases and V by 0 bases; bases with no gene match: 6. Germline CDR1 reads LGHNA; CDR2 reads YSLEER. This CDR3 is CASSQDPSGSSDTQYF. The CDR3 DNA reads TGCGCCAGCAGCCAAGATCCCAGCGGGAGTTCAGATACGCAGTATTTT.

The genes are TRBV9 and TRBJ2-5; D is unclear. The CDR3 has 15 residues. CDR1 SGDLS and CDR2 YYNGEE come from the germline V gene. The V end lost 0 bases, the J end lost 1 base, and 10 bases lay between the germline ends. The CDR3 reads CASSVGGRSQETQYF. The CDR3 DNA reads as TGTGCCAGCAGCGTAGGTGGAAGGTCCCAAGAGACCCAGTACTTC.

The chain combines TRBV18 with TRBJ2-3; D ambiguous. The CDR3 is made up of 12 amino acids. CDR1 and CDR2 from the germline V gene are KGHSH and LQKENI. V lost 3 bases and J lost 8, with 9 bases in between. Here the CDR3 reads CASSPGIGTQYF. CDR3 nucleotide sequence: TGTGCCAGCTCACCCGGAATTGGTACGCAGTATTTT. The full variable domain, its missing parts supplied by reference TRBV18 and TRBJ2-3, is NAGVMQNPRHLVRRRGQEARLRCSPMKGHSHVYWYRQLPEEGLKFMVYLQKENIIDESGMPKERFSAEFPKEGPSILRIQQVVRGDSAAYFCASSPGIGTQYFGPGTRLTVL.

The rearrangement uses TRBV6-1 and TRBJ2-7; D perhaps matches TRBD1 (5 bases). The CDR3 is 15 residues long. In germline, CDR1 is MNHNS, CDR2 SASEGT. V was cut by 8 bases and J by 0 bases, with 17 bases left in between. The CDR3 reads CASHQGIVSSYEQYF. The CDR3 bases are TGTGCCAGCCACCAGGGAATCGTGAGCTCCTACGAGCAGTACTTC.

The chain couples TRBV7-9 to TRBJ2-1, with 13 bases identical to TRBD2. Germline CDR1 and CDR2: SEHNR and FQNEAQ (reference sequence). The CDR3 sequence is 18 residues long. J was trimmed by 7 bases and V by 3 bases; bases with no gene match: 12. DNA of the CDR3: TGTGCCAGCAGCTTGAAAAGACTAGCGGGAGGCTTGACGAATGAGCAGTTCTTC. This sequence encodes CASSLKRLAGGLTNEQFF.

A note on this clone: Other DNA sequences from this sample encode an identical CDR3 as well. V is TRBV11-2 and J is TRBJ1-1; the D gene is possibly TRBD1 (5 bases). The V end lost 0 bases, the J end lost 5 bases, and 7 bases lay between the germline ends. The CDR3 length is 13 residues. Per the germline V gene, CDR1 is SGHAT and CDR2 is FQNNGV. The CDR3 region is CASSLERGTEAFF. The CDR3 DNA reads as TGTGCCAGCAGCTTAGAGAGGGGAACTGAAGCTTTCTTT.

A single count supports this clone. This chain links TRBV5-1 with TRBJ2-2; 7 bases are shared with TRBD2. CDR1 and CDR2 from the germline V gene are SGHRS and YFSETQ. CDR3 length: 15 amino acids. V gave up 3 bases and J gave up 1 base; unmatched junction bases: 3. The CDR3 reads CASSWSGENTGELFF. In nucleotides, the CDR3 is TGCGCCAGCAGCTGGAGCGGGGAGAACACCGGGGAGCTGTTTTTT.

The chain has TRBV7-2 and TRBJ2-7; TRBD1 might be the D (5 bases). This CDR3 spans 14 amino acids. Germline CDR1 SGHTA, CDR2 FQGNSA. The V and J ends lost 2 bases and 3 bases respectively, with 11 bases between them. This CDR3 reads CASSLQGIGYEQYF. The CDR3, as DNA: TGTGCCAGCAGCTTACAGGGAATCGGCTACGAGCAGTACTTC.

This clone showed up just a few times. The J gene is TRBJ1-4, the V gene TRBV19; D gene unclear. Germline CDR1 is LNHDA and CDR2 is SQIVND (reference sequence). V was pared by 7 bases and J by 7 bases, with 16 bases between. There are 14 residues in the CDR3. In nucleotides, the CDR3 is TGTGCCAGTACTAAGGGCCTTTGGGGTGAAAAACTGTTTTTT. Its protein product is CASTKGLWGEKLFF.

The gene calls are TRBV6-1 and TRBJ2-7; possible D gene TRBD2, 7 bases. Germline CDR1 is MNHNS and CDR2 is SASEGT. V was trimmed by 8 bases and J by 1 base, leaving 15 bases between them. This CDR3 contains 14 residues. The CDR3 nucleotides are TGTGCCAGCGTCACGCGGGGGCGGTCCTACGAGCAGTACTTC. Amino acid sequence: CASVTRGRSYEQYF.

The chain uses TRBV15 and TRBJ2-3; the match to TRBD2 covers 11 bases. CDR3 length equals 16 residues. The germline V gene has CDR1 LNHNV and CDR2 YYDKDF (reference sequence). Unmatched junction bases numbered 8, after V lost 8 bases and J lost 1 base. As DNA, the CDR3 is TGTGCCACCGCTGGGACTAGCGGAAGAGGCACAGATACGCAGTATTTT. This encodes CATAGTSGRGTDTQYF.

This chain joins TRBV5-1 and TRBJ2-1, with D unclear. V was pared by 4 bases and J by 4 bases, with 9 bases between. The length of the CDR3 is 13 residues. Germline V gene lookup returns CDR1 SGHRS and CDR2 YFSETQ. The CDR3 loop reads CASSPPNYNEQFF. In nucleotides, the CDR3 is TGCGCCAGCAGCCCACCGAATTACAATGAGCAGTTCTTC.

V is TRBV5-4 and J is TRBJ2-2; TRBD2 matches 9 bases. The CDR3 length is 16 residues. V lost 4 bases and J lost 4; bases outside the gene matches: 8. Germline assignment: CDR1 SGHNT and CDR2 YYREEE (reference sequence). This CDR3 is CASSLVAGGLTGELFF. The CDR3 nucleotides read TGTGCCAGCAGCCTGGTGGCGGGAGGGCTCACCGGGGAGCTGTTTTTT.

This clone was counted a few times. This sequence joins TRBV25-1 and TRBJ1-6; no firm D call. Trimming took off 8 bases at V and 3 bases at J, with 11 bases between the two ends. There are 14 residues in the CDR3. Germline CDR1 and CDR2: MGHDK and SYGVNS. As DNA, the CDR3 is TGTGCCAGCTCCGAGGACGGCTATAATTCACCCCTCCACTTT. As protein: CASSEDGYNSPLHF. The full variable domain, its missing parts supplied by reference TRBV25-1 and TRBJ1-6, is EADIYQTPRYLVIGTGKKITLECSQTMGHDKMYWYQQDPGMELHLIHYSYGVNSTEKGDLSSESTVSRIRTEHFPLTLESARPSHTSQYLCASSEDGYNSPLHFGNGTRLTVT.

This chain links TRBV7-9 with TRBJ2-4; TRBD1 matches 8 bases. Trimming removed 4 bases from V and 0 bases from J; junction bases left unmatched: 11. The CDR3 covers 18 residues. Germline values: CDR1 SEHNR, CDR2 FQNEAQ (reference sequence). The DNA of the CDR3 is TGTGCCAGCAGCTCCGACAGGGGCACAAGACTAGCCAAAAACATTCAGTACTTC. As protein: CASSSDRGTRLAKNIQYF.

This clone was found a few times. The CDR3 region has the DNA TGTGCCAGCAGCGTAGCAGGGGATACTCACTATGGCTACACCTTC. Its translation is CASSVAGDTHYGYTF. The V call is TRBV9, the J call TRBJ1-2, with D tentatively TRBD1 (6 bases). In germline, CDR1 is SGDLS, CDR2 YYNGEE. The V end lost 0 bases, the J end lost 3 bases, and 12 bases lay between the germline ends. This CDR3 spans 15 amino acids.

V gene TRBV10-3 combines with J gene TRBJ2-7; a possible D gene is TRBD1 (6 bases). Germline CDR1 ENHRY, CDR2 SYGVKD. Trimming stripped 0 bases from V and 2 bases from J, with 8 bases between. The CDR3 is 14 residues long. The CDR3 is CAISESTGTYEQYF. CDR3 nucleotides: TGTGCCATCAGTGAGTCGACAGGCACCTACGAGCAGTACTTC.

The chain combines TRBV29-1 with TRBJ1-4; no firm D call. V lost 6 bases and J lost 0, with 5 bases in between. CDR1 is SQVTM and CDR2 is ANQGSEA in the germline V gene. This CDR3 spans 12 amino acids. For the CDR3, the DNA is TGCAGCGTCCAATCAACTAATGAAAAACTGTTTTTT. This codes for CSVQSTNEKLFF.

The chain links TRBV5-7 to TRBJ2-7; the match to TRBD2 covers 9 bases. Being an ORF, TRBV5-7 has a function that is uncertain. With 1 base clipped from V and 2 bases from J, the junction kept 13 bases outside the gene matches. The CDR3 is made up of 18 amino acids. In nucleotides, the CDR3 is TGTGCCAGCAGCTTGATAGCGGGAGCTCCTGGGGGCACCTACGAGCAGTACTTC. It encodes CASSLIAGAPGGTYEQYF.

Details on this clone: At one end, the junction sequence differs from germline, possibly due to a read error. This chain links TRBV11-2 with TRBJ2-7; D unclear. The CDR3 contains 16 residues. CDR1 is SGHAT, CDR2 FQNNGV, per germline. In DNA form, the CDR3 reads TGTGCCAGCAGTTTAGACTCGGCAGTCTCTGGCGACGAGCAGTACTTC. Protein sequence: CASSLDSAVSGDEQYF.

Of note for this clone: Within the sample, other DNA sequences also encode this same CDR3. The genes are TRBV7-2 and TRBJ2-2; D gene ambiguous. V lost 5 bases and J 4 bases, leaving 8 bases between the germline ends. The CDR3 runs to 13 residues. Per the germline V gene, CDR1 is SGHTA and CDR2 is FQGNSA. CDR3: CASSPLGTGELFF. CDR3 sequence (DNA): TGTGCCAGCAGCCCACTGGGCACCGGGGAGCTGTTTTTT. The full variable domain, in which reference TRBV7-2 and TRBJ2-2 provide the parts outside the CDR3, is GAGVSQSPSNKVTEKGKDVELRCDPISGHTALYWYRQSLGQGLEFLIYFQGNSAPDKSGLPSDRFSAERTGGSVSTLTIQRTQQEDSAVYLCASSPLGTGELFFGEGSRLTVL.

The CDR3 spells CASSSRPDRGNTQYF. CDR3 DNA sequence: TGTGCCAGCAGCTCCCGCCCCGACAGGGGGAATACGCAGTATTTT. The chain uses TRBV7-9 and TRBJ2-3, with 9 bases fitting TRBD1. CDR3 size: 15 residues. V was clipped by 4 bases and J by 7 bases; unmatched bases: 9. Germline CDR1 SEHNR, CDR2 FQNEAQ (reference sequence).